The present TCR beta chain was sequenced within a study of shared clonotypes between healthy human individuals (TCRdb year 2020). Concerning the study at large: A couple of women and a few men aged 18 to 49 years were included in the cohort. For each donor, CD4 naive and CD4 memory were each given three plates, CD8 naive was given two plates, and CD8 memory was given one plate. To estimate repertoire size and how much clonotype sharing occurs between individuals, the study deeply sequenced the blood TCR repertoires of a handful of healthy adults. To increase sequencing depth and limit assay-specific biases, TCR repertoire library preparation and sequencing were carried out by different laboratories using diverse techniques. Per donor, leukapheresis produced somewhere between about 0.9 and 10 billion PBMCs.

CD8 naive samples consisted of CD45RO-negative cells that were positively selected for CCR7, yielding a CD45RA+CCR7+ population without TemRA cells. The donors were healthy, HIV-negative adults who had no recently reported acute infections or vaccinations. All donors were Caucasian adults living in Nashville, Tennessee, USA. After blood collection by leukapheresis, PBMCs were isolated using Ficoll-Histopaque density gradient centrifugation and then cryopreserved in the vapor phase of liquid nitrogen. Analytical flow cytometry was used to check the purity and quantity of each magnetically sorted T cell population. Genomic DNA was isolated from each sorted fraction and quantified by UV absorbance on a Nanodrop 2000c. Using the deep immunoSEQ assay, multiplex PCR amplified TCR CDR3 regions from genomic DNA. Extracted genomic DNA from each cell subset was distributed evenly across all wells of several immunoSEQ 96-well plates, and each plate was treated as a replicate. For sorted subsets, 200 to 250 ng genomic DNA, equal to some 28,000 T cell genomes, was loaded into each replicate PCR. Purified libraries were measured with a Qubit 3.0 fluorometer, size-checked on a Bioanalyzer 2100, and measured again with the KAPA Library Quantification kit. Every immunoSEQ 96-well plate was sequenced on a dedicated single-read 150-cycle Illumina NextSeq 550 flow cell. The source study handled its data this way. Because only junctional sequences without quality scores were contained in the immunoSEQ output, filtering matching that applied to full-length reads could not be performed. To assign V/J genes and CDR3, sequences were annotated against IMGT germline references using PyIR, a Python wrapper for IgBLAST v1.9. Reads with weak V/J assignments (E-value above 1e-6), missing CDR3, stop codons, out-of-frame junctions, or ambiguous translated residues were removed. V3J clonotypes were defined as sequences sharing an identical inferred V gene, J gene, and CDR3 amino acid sequence. Percentage overlap between repertoires was calculated by dividing the number of shared unique clonotypes by the size of the smaller repertoire. Richness of each repertoire was evaluated using RTK rarefaction, the Chao1 estimator, and Recon v2.1 estimates of unobserved clonotypes. Generation probabilities were computed with OLGA for all TCRbeta clonotypes obtained by the gDNA method from a handful of donors. TCRdb provides this immuneACCESS table in a form limited to in-frame rearrangements. Some clones are lacking; in checked studies, under half of them reflect an unresolved V gene, and why the rest are absent is not known. V, J and clone size reflect that table, while D and trimming were determined from the DNA. This sample holds some 1,900,000 clones; approximately 94% were observed only once. 0.9% to 1.5% of the sample rests with the top ten.

Results the study describes overall, beyond this receptor: Compared with non-shared clonotypes, clonotypes shared by all four sorted-subset donors had higher generation probabilities. Pairwise subsampling led to the expectation that sequencing depth would affect the degree of clonotype sharing among donors. The genetic and exposure-history diversity represented was limited by the small number of donors. Only blood was sampled, and tissue TCR repertoires likely differ from those in blood. Rarefaction of sorted-subset datasets indicated incomplete sequencing despite the large sequencing depth. Across a handful of donors, around 5.4% of naive CD4, around 3.3% of naive CD8, under 2.5% of memory CD4, and about 0.44% of memory CD8 clonotypes were shared. Naive subsets generally had larger estimated clonotype richness than memory subsets.

The CDR3 spans 16 residues, from the cysteine through the phenylalanine. Of all the DNA, just the CDR3 is kept, 48 bases in frame from base 1. For this chain, trimming is 4 bases at the V end and 5 bases at the J end, and the number of junction bases without a gene match is 13. Based on the germline V gene, the CDR1 and CDR2 sequences are SGDLS and YYNGEE. This clone was detected once. Its cognate antigen has yet to be identified. No per-base quality is available; no much larger clone lies one base away. The clonotype originates from a man younger than 35 in good health. Sequenced material: naive CD8+ T cells sorted from blood. This specimen's cell subset or site label, per the study, means: CD45RA+CCR7+. The V gene is TRBV9 and the J gene is TRBJ2-7, and TRBD1 aligns with 9 junction nucleotides. The DNA is as follows: TGTGCCAGCAGCAATCCCGGGACAGGGAAATCCCACGAGCAGTACTTC. Its protein product is CASSNPGTGKSHEQYF.